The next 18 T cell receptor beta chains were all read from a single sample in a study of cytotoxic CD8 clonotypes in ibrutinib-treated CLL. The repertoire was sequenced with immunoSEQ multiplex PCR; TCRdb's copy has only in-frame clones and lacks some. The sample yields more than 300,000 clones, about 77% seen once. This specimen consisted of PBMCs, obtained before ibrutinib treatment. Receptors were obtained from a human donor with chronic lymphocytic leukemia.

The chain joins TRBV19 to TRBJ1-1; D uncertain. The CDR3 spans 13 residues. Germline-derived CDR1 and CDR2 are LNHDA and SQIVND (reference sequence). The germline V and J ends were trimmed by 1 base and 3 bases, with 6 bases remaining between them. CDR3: CASSIGRDTEAFF. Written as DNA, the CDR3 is TGTGCCAGTAGTATAGGCCGCGACACTGAAGCTTTCTTT. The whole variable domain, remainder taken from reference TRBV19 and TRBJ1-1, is DGGITQSPKYLFRKEGQNVTLSCEQNLNHDAMYWYRQDPGQGLRLIYYSQIVNDFQKGDIAEGYSVSREKKESFPLTVTSAQKNPTAFYLCASSIGRDTEAFFGQGTRLTVV.

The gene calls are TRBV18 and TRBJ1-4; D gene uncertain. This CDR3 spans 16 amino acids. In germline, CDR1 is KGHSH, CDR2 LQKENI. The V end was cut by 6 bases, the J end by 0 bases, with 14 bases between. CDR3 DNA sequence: TGTGCCAGCTCGAGGGCCCTATCCGCAACTAATGAAAAACTGTTTTTT. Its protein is CASSRALSATNEKLFF.

The CDR3 loop is CASSGTGINLFF. The CDR3 bases are TGTGCCAGCAGCGGGACAGGGATTAACCTCTTCTTC. V is TRBV5-4 and J is TRBJ2-1; TRBD1 matches 9 bases. The germline CDR1 and CDR2 sequences are SGHNT and YYREEE (reference sequence). This CDR3 has 12 amino acids. Trimming took 4 bases from V and 16 from J; bases not matched to a gene: 9.

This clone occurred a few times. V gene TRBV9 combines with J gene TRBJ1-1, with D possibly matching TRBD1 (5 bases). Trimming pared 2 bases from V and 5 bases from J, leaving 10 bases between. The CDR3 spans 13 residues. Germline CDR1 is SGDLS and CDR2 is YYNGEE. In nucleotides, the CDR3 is TGTGCCAGCAGCGTTCTGGGGGGGACTGAAGCTTTCTTT. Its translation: CASSVLGGTEAFF. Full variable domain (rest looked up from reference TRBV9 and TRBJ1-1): DSGVTQTPKHLITATGQRVTLRCSPRSGDLSVYWYQQSLDQGLQFLIQYYNGEERAKGNILERFSAQQFPDLHSELNLSSLELGDSALYFCASSVLGGTEAFFGQGTRLTVV.

The CDR3 DNA reads TGTGCCAGCAGCTTAGGGACTAGCGCCAAGGTCAATGAGCAGTTCTTC. As protein: CASSLGTSAKVNEQFF. This chain links TRBV7-6 with TRBJ2-1; 9 bases agree with TRBD2. Germline V CDR1 and CDR2: SGHVS, FNYEAQ. The CDR3 has 16 residues. Trimming cost V 1 base and J 6 bases; bases outside gene matches: 7.

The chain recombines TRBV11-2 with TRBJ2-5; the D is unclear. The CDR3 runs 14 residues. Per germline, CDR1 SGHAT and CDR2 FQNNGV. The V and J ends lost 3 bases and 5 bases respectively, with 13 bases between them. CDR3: CASSFNLGMETQYF. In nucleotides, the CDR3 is TGTGCCAGCAGCTTTAACTTGGGAATGGAGACCCAGTACTTC. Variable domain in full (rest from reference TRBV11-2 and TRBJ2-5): EAGVAQSPRYKIIEKRQSVAFWCNPISGHATLYWYQQILGQGPKLLIQFQNNGVVDDSQLPKDRFSAERLKGVDSTLKIQPAKLEDSAVYLCASSFNLGMETQYFGPGTRLLVL.

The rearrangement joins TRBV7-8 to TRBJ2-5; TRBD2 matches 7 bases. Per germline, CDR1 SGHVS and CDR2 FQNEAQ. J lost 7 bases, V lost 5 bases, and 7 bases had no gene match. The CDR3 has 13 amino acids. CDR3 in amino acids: CASSKRSGGTQYF. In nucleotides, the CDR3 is TGTGCCAGCAGCAAAAGGTCGGGAGGGACCCAGTACTTC.

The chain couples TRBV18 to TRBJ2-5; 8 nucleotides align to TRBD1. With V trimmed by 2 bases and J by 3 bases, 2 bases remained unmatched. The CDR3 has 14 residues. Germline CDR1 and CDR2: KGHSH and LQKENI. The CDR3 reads CASSPDRGEETQYF. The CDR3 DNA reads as TGTGCCAGCTCACCAGACAGGGGAGAAGAGACCCAGTACTTC.

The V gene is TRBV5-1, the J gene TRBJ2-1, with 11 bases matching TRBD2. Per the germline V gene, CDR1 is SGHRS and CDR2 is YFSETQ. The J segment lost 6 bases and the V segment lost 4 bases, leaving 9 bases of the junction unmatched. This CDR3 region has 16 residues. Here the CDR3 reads CASSRQTSGAGNEQFF. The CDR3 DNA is TGCGCCAGCAGCCGACAGACTAGCGGGGCTGGCAATGAGCAGTTCTTC.

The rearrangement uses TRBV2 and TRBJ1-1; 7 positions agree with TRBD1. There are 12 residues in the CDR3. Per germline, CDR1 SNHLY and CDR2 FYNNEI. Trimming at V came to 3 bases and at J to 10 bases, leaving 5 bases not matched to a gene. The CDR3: CASSEEGARAFF. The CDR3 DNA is TGTGCCAGCAGTGAGGAGGGGGCAAGAGCTTTCTTT.

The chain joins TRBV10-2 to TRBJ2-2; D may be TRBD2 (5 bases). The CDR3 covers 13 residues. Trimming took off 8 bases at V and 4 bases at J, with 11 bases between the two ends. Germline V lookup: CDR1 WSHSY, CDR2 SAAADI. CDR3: CASGIARTGELFF. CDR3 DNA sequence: TGCGCCAGCGGGATAGCGCGCACCGGGGAGCTGTTTTTT.

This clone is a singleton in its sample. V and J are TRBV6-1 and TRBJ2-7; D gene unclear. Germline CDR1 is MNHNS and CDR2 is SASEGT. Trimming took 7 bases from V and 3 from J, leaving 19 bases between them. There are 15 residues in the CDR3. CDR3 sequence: CASIKTATKYYEQYF. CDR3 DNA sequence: TGTGCCAGCATTAAGACTGCCACGAAGTACTACGAGCAGTACTTC.

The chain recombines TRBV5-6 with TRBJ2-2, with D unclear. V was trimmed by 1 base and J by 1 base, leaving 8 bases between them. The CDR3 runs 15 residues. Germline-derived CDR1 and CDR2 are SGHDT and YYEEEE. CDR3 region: CASSLIVVNTGELFF. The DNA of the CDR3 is TGTGCCAGCAGCTTGATTGTAGTGAACACCGGGGAGCTGTTTTTT.

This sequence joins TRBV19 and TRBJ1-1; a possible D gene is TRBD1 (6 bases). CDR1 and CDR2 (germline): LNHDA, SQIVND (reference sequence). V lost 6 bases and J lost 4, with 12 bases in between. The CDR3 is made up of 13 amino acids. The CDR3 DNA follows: TGTGCCAGTAGCCCTACCAGGGGCACTGAAGCTTTCTTT. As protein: CASSPTRGTEAFF.

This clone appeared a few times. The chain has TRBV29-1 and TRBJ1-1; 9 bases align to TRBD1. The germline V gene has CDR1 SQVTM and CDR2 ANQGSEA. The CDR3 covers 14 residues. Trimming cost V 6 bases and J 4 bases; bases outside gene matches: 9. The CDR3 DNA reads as TGCAGCGTCCGACGGGACAGGGACGTCACTGAAGCTTTCTTT. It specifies CSVRRDRDVTEAFF.

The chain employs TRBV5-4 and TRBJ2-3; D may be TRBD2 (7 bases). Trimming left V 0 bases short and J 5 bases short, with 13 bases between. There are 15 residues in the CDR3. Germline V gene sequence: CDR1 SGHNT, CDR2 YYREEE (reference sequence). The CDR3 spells CASSLDLGGGDTQYF. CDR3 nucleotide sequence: TGTGCCAGCAGCTTGGATCTGGGAGGGGGAGATACGCAGTATTTT.

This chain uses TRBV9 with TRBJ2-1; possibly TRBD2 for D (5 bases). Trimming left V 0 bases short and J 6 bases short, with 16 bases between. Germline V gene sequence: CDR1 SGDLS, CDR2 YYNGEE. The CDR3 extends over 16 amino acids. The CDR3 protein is CASSVAGRRGLNEQFF. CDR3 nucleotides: TGTGCCAGCAGCGTAGCTGGTCGGAGAGGGCTCAATGAGCAGTTCTTC.

CDR3 in amino acids: CATSRRQGAIRQPQHF. The CDR3 DNA is TGTGCCACCAGCAGACGACAGGGGGCGATCCGTCAGCCCCAGCATTTT. This rearrangement joins TRBV15 to TRBJ1-5; 10 nucleotides align to TRBD1. This CDR3 has 16 residues. Losses at the gene ends were 2 bases for V and 6 bases for J; bases not matched to a gene: 7. In germline, CDR1 is LNHNV, CDR2 YYDKDF (reference sequence).